This T cell receptor beta chain came from a study of shared clonotypes between healthy human individuals. The overall study: The plates for each donor numbered three CD4 naive, three CD4 memory, two CD8 naive and one CD8 memory. The study's findings and limits: Shared clonotypes: about 5.3% naive CD4, under 4% naive CD8, about 2.2% memory CD4, 0.4% to 0.45% memory CD8.

With V trimmed by 7 bases and J by 5 bases, 6 bases remained unmatched. The germline V gene has CDR1 LNHDA and CDR2 SQIVND (reference sequence). This CDR3 is 13 amino acids long. The method was immunoSEQ multiplex PCR; TCRdb's version includes in-frame clones alone and lacks a portion of them. The sample contains over a million clones, around 78% of which appear only once. With respect to this clone: Its antigen remains unknown.

Among the donors, all were Caucasian adults who lived in Nashville, Tennessee. Splitting the CD4+ cells yielded a CD45RA+ naive subset and a CD45RA-negative memory subset. Input material: memory CD4+ T cells from PBMCs. The subset denotes: CD45RA-negative fraction. This rearrangement joins TRBV19 to TRBJ1-2; 8 bases map to TRBD1. This receptor was taken from a man aged 18 to 35 in good health. Some clones in this sample may be carry-over from other donors' samples. The CDR3 region is CASTHDRGYGYTF. The DNA for the CDR3 is TGTGCCAGTACCCACGACAGGGGTTATGGCTACACCTTC.